This T cell receptor (beta chain) was recovered during a study of T cell responses to AZD1222 COVID-19 vaccine. Libraries were prepared by immunoSEQ multiplex PCR; TCRdb keeps only in-frame clonotypes and omits some of them. This sample carries about 120,000 clones, about 90% of them seen once, and the ten largest clones take 5.4%. Overall study findings and caveats: Repertoire sampling was restricted to post-peak T cell response timepoints.

Trimming left V 5 bases short and J 5 bases short, with 20 bases between. The germline V gene encodes CDR1 MGHDK and CDR2 SYGVNS. This CDR3 is 16 amino acids long. In regard to this clone: What it binds is not known.

The chain carries TRBV25-1 and TRBJ2-3; D perhaps matches TRBD1 (6 bases). This receptor was identified in an adult in good health. This specimen consisted of peripheral blood, obtained on day 0 of AZD1222 vaccination. CDR3: CASSHQGTTLGDTQYF. CDR3 nucleotide sequence: TGTGCCAGCAGTCATCAGGGGACGACCCTGGGAGATACGCAGTATTTT.